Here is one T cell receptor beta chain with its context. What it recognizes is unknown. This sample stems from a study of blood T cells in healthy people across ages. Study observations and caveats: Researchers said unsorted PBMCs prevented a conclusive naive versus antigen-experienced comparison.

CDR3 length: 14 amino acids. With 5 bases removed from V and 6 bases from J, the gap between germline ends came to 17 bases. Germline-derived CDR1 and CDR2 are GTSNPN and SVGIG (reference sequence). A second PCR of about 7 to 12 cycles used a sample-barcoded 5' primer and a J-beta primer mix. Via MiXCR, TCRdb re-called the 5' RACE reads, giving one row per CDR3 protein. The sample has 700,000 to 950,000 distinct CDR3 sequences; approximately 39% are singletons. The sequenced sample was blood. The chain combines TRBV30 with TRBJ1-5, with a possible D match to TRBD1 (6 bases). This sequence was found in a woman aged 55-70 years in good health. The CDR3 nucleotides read TGTGCCTGGGGTCGGGGGGCGAATGGTCAGCCCCAGCATTTT. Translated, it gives CAWGRGANGQPQHF. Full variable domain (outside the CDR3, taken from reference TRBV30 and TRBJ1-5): SQTIHQWPATLVQPVGSPLSLECTVEGTSNPNLYWYRQAAGRGLQLLFYSVGIGQISSEVPQNLSASRPQDRQFILSSKKLLLSDSGFYLCAWGRGANGQPQHFGDGTRLSIL.